This T cell receptor beta chain was observed in a study of T cells after yellow fever vaccination. This clonotype was seen at least ten times. Its antigen is not known. TCR cDNA, made by 5'RACE template switching, carried an added universal primer site and UMIs. Via MiXCR, TCRdb re-called the 5' RACE reads, giving one row per CDR3 protein. The sample lists tens of thousands of distinct CDR3 sequences, around 7% occurring once. Study-wide results and limits: Most primary-vaccination clones recurred post-booster (around 95% CD4, roughly 90% CD8).

The CDR3 contains 16 residues. The trim removed 1 base at V and 4 bases at J, leaving 9 bases unmatched. Germline lookup yields CDR1 MGHRA and CDR2 YSYEKL. The sample was CD8+ T cells sorted from PBMCs, taken on the day of the first yellow fever vaccination. The chain joins TRBV4-1 to TRBJ2-5, with 7 bases lining up with TRBD1. The sequence came from a man aged 18 to 30 who received the YFV17D yellow fever vaccine. CDR3 region: CASSQGIQGWRETQYF. DNA for the CDR3: TGCGCCAGCAGCCAAGGAATACAGGGGTGGAGAGAGACCCAGTACTTC.